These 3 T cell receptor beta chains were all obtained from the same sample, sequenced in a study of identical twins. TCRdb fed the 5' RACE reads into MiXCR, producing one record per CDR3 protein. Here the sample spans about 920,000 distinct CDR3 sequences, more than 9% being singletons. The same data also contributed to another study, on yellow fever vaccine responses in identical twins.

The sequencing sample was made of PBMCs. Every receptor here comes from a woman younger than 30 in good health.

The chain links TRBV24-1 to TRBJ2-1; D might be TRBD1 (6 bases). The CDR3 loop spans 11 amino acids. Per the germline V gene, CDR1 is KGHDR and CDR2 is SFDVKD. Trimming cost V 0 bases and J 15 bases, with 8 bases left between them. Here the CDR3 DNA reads TGTGCCACCAGTGATTTGGGACAGTGGTTCTTC. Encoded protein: CATSDLGQWFF.

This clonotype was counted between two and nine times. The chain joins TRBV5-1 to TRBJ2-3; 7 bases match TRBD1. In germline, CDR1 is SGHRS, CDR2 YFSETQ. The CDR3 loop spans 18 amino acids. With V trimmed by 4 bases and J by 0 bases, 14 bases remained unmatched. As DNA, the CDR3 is TGCGCCAGCAGCCCATCCCGGGACAGCCAGTCTAGCACAGATACGCAGTATTTT. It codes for CASSPSRDSQSSTDTQYF.

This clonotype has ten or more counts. CDR3: CASSPRATNTEAFF. CDR3 DNA: TGTGCCAGCAGCCCCCGGGCCACGAACACTGAAGCTTTCTTT. The chain recombines TRBV5-6 with TRBJ1-1; D gene uncertain. Per the germline V gene, CDR1 is SGHDT and CDR2 is YYEEEE. The germline V and J ends were trimmed by 4 bases and 1 base, with 11 bases remaining between them. CDR3 length: 14 residues.